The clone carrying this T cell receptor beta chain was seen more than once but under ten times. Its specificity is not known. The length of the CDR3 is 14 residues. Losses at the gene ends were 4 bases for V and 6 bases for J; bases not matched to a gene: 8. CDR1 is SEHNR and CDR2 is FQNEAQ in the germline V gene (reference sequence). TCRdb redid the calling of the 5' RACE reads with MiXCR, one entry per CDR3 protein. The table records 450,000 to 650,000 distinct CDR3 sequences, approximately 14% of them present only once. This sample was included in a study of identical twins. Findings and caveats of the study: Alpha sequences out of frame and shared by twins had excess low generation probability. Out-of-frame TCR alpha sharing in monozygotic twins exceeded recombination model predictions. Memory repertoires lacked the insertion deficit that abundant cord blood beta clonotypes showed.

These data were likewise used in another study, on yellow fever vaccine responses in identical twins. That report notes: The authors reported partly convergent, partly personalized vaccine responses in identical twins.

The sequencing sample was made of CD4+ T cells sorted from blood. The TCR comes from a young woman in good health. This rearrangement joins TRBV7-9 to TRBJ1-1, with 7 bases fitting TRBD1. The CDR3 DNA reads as TGTGCCAGCAGCTCAAAGACAGGGAGTGCTGAAGCTTTCTTT. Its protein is CASSSKTGSAEAFF.